This T cell receptor (beta chain) originates from a study of post-analysis software for immune sequencing data. Study in general: Secondary progressive, relapsing-remitting and progressive-relapsing multiple sclerosis were among the included disease courses.

Looked up from germline, CDR1 is SGHKS and CDR2 is YYEKEE (reference sequence). The CDR3 length is 16 residues. V was pared by 3 bases and J by 0 bases, with 12 bases between. Study-wide results and limits: By F measure, strong co-clustering occurred among samples prepared in the same batch. The five TRBV segments detected at higher frequency in patients than in controls included TRBV5-6, TRBV5-1 and TRBV20-1. Multiple sclerosis was associated with a significant reduction in normalized Chao1 diversity relative to controls.

cDNA libraries for TCR beta contained unique molecular identifiers. Each CDR3 protein is one row after TCRdb ran MiXCR on the PCR reads. Of more than 450,000 distinct CDR3 sequences in the sample, around a third were seen once. Regarding this clonotype: The antigen remains unidentified.

This chain connects TRBV5-5 to TRBJ1-4; D not certain. This TCR was recovered from a girl between 2 and 17 years old with multiple sclerosis. Material for sequencing was blood. The CDR3 region has the DNA TGTGCCAGCAGCTCCCTGTCAGGCGCAACTAATGAAAAACTGTTTTTT. Its protein is CASSSLSGATNEKLFF.